This passage covers 21 T cell receptor beta chains from one sample sequenced in a study of beta chain features in type 1 diabetes. The whole isolated RNA underwent reverse transcription, so sequencing captured expressed TCRB transcripts. Clones were sequenced by immunoSEQ multiplex PCR, and TCRdb holds only the in-frame ones, with some missing. The sample contains some 410,000 clones, about an eighth of which appear only once. Sequenced: naive CD4+ T cells from blood. These receptors were collected from a woman under 30 in good health.

The chain recombines TRBV14 with TRBJ1-1; D is ambiguous. The V end was cut by 1 base, the J end by 11 bases, with 14 bases between. The CDR3 is 13 amino acids. Germline V gene sequence: CDR1 SGHDN, CDR2 FVKESK. The CDR3 reads CASSQVPSVRAFF. CDR3 in DNA: TGTGCCAGCAGCCAAGTTCCTTCTGTTCGGGCTTTCTTT.

The chain uses TRBV19 and TRBJ2-1, with D possibly being TRBD2 (6 bases). V was clipped by 4 bases and J by 5 bases, with 15 bases between them. The CDR3 runs 15 residues. Germline V gene lookup returns CDR1 LNHDA and CDR2 SQIVND (reference sequence). CDR3 sequence reads: CASSRPGLKDNEQFF. The CDR3 DNA sequence: TGTGCCAGTAGTAGACCGGGACTGAAGGACAATGAGCAGTTCTTC.

There are a few counts of this clone. The chain has TRBV7-9 and TRBJ2-1; D is uncertain. The CDR3 totals 15 residues. With 4 bases removed from V and 0 bases from J, the gap between germline ends came to 10 bases. Germline V CDR1 and CDR2: SEHNR, FQNEAQ (reference sequence). The DNA of the CDR3 is TGTGCCAGCAGCTCCAACCCTCTCTCCTACAATGAGCAGTTCTTC. It yields the protein CASSSNPLSYNEQFF.

This clone was recorded a few times. V and J are TRBV2 and TRBJ2-7; weak D call: TRBD2 (5 bases). Trimming took off 8 bases at V and 4 bases at J, with 15 bases between the two ends. The CDR3 is 13 residues long. Germline V gene data show CDR1 as SNHLY and CDR2 as FYNNEI. The CDR3 DNA reads as TGTGCCAGCGGCCTCGGGGTAGGATACGAGCAGTACGTC. This sequence encodes CASGLGVGYEQYV.

This clone was counted a few times. The J gene is TRBJ1-4, the V gene TRBV7-9, with D uncertain. Trimming left V 5 bases short and J 10 bases short, with 11 bases between. The CDR3 runs to 12 residues. Germline V gives CDR1 SEHNR, CDR2 FQNEAQ (reference sequence). In DNA, the CDR3 is TGTGCCAGCAGCACTGAACTCGGAAAACTGTTTTTT. Translation: CASSTELGKLFF.

This clone has just a few counts. The chain couples TRBV5-1 to TRBJ2-5; D perhaps matches TRBD1 (6 bases). V lost 2 bases to trimming and J lost 3 bases, with 11 bases between them. Germline V gene data show CDR1 as SGHRS and CDR2 as YFSETQ. There are 14 residues in the CDR3. The CDR3 protein is CASSLGQTEETQYF. DNA of the CDR3: TGCGCCAGCAGCTTAGGACAGACAGAAGAGACCCAGTACTTC.

This clone was recorded many times. V and J are TRBV29-1 and TRBJ2-5; D is perhaps TRBD1 or TRBD2 (5 bases each). V lost 7 bases to trimming and J lost 5 bases, with 20 bases between them. CDR3 size: 14 residues. From germline, CDR1 is SQVTM and CDR2 ANQGSEA. The CDR3 nucleotides are TGCAGCGGCAGCAAGGGGAATGGAGGCGAGACCCAGTACTTC. It yields the protein CSGSKGNGGETQYF.

The chain joins TRBV28 to TRBJ2-7; 8 positions match TRBD1. Germline V gene sequence: CDR1 MDHEN, CDR2 SYDVKM. V lost 3 bases, J lost 2 bases, and 3 bases stayed unmatched. The CDR3 extends over 14 amino acids. CDR3 DNA: TGTGCCAGCAGTTTGGGGGACAGGACCTACGAGCAGTACGTC. Its protein is CASSLGDRTYEQYV.

V usage is TRBV4-1 and J usage is TRBJ2-2; TRBD1 matches at 7 bases. With V trimmed by 1 base and J by 4 bases, 3 bases remained unmatched. Germline values: CDR1 MGHRA, CDR2 YSYEKL. The CDR3 is 15 residues long. In DNA form, the CDR3 reads TGCGCCAGCAGCCAAGGAGACAGGGTCACCGGGGAGCTGTTTTTT. Its protein is CASSQGDRVTGELFF.

This clone appeared a few times. The chain links TRBV2 to TRBJ2-3, with 8 bases that match TRBD2. The germline CDR1 and CDR2 sequences are SNHLY and FYNNEI. This CDR3 has 14 amino acids. With V trimmed by 6 bases and J by 4 bases, 6 bases remained unmatched. Here the CDR3 DNA reads TGTGCCAGCAGCGTAGGACTAGCTGCAGATACGCAGTATTTT. Translated, it gives CASSVGLAADTQYF.

V is TRBV2 and J is TRBJ2-5; 10 nucleotides line up with TRBD2. CDR3 length: 15 residues. V was clipped by 5 bases and J by 5 bases; unmatched bases: 8. Germline loops: CDR1 SNHLY, CDR2 FYNNEI. The CDR3 loop is CASSPQGAGGETQYF. CDR3 bases: TGTGCCAGCAGTCCTCAGGGAGCGGGAGGGGAGACCCAGTACTTC.

Here the CDR3 DNA reads TGCGCTGGGAACGGGGGTAGTGAGACCCAGTACTTC. Translation: CAGNGGSETQYF. The V gene is TRBV29-1, the J gene TRBJ2-5; a possible D gene is TRBD2 (6 bases). The CDR3 has 12 amino acids. Germline assignment: CDR1 SQVTM and CDR2 ANQGSEA.

This clone was seen a handful of times. The V gene is TRBV28, the J gene TRBJ2-1, with a weak D call TRBD1 (6 bases). Per germline, CDR1 MDHEN and CDR2 SYDVKM. V gave up 6 bases and J gave up 1 base, with 13 bases separating them. The CDR3 covers 15 residues. The CDR3 protein is CASRDVQGSYNEQFF. In DNA form, the CDR3 reads TGTGCCAGCAGAGATGTCCAGGGGTCCTACAATGAGCAGTTCTTC.

V gene TRBV7-9 combines with J gene TRBJ2-1, with D possibly matching TRBD2 (6 bases). The length of the CDR3 is 15 residues. V dropped 2 bases and J dropped 7 bases, with 15 bases sitting between them. Germline V gene data show CDR1 as SEHNR and CDR2 as FQNEAQ (reference sequence). Here the CDR3 DNA reads TGTGCCAGCAGCTTATTGGCGGGAAGTAAAAATGAGCAGTTCTTC. Residues: CASSLLAGSKNEQFF.

On this clone: The same CDR3 can be traced to other DNA sequences in this sample. The genes are TRBV7-2 and TRBJ1-2, with TRBD1 identical over 9 bases. The CDR3 loop spans 15 amino acids. Germline V gene data show CDR1 as SGHTA and CDR2 as FQGNSA. V shed 5 bases, J shed 2 bases, and the junction held 6 bases outside the gene matches. CDR3 in amino acids: CASSPGQGGNYGYTF. The CDR3 nucleotides read TGTGCCAGCAGCCCGGGACAGGGCGGGAACTATGGCTACACCTTC.

The chain carries TRBV18 and TRBJ2-1; 7 bases are a match to TRBD1. CDR1 and CDR2 (germline): KGHSH, LQKENI. This CDR3 has 14 amino acids. V lost 4 bases, J lost 2 bases, and 2 bases stayed unmatched. Here the CDR3 DNA reads TGTGCCAGCTCACAACAGGGGACCTACAATGAGCAGTTCTTC. Translation: CASSQQGTYNEQFF.

The chain recombines TRBV7-9 with TRBJ2-5; the D gene is possibly TRBD2 (7 bases). V lost 5 bases and J 2 bases, leaving 15 bases between the germline ends. Germline CDR1 is SEHNR and CDR2 is FQNEAQ (reference sequence). This CDR3 has 15 residues. CDR3 region: CASSLLGGLQETQYF. The CDR3 DNA sequence: TGTGCCAGCAGCCTCTTGGGGGGGCTACAAGAGACCCAGTACTTC.

The chain uses TRBV18 and TRBJ1-6, with no clear D. Germline V CDR1 and CDR2: KGHSH, LQKENI. V lost 3 bases and J lost 0, with 9 bases in between. This CDR3 comprises 16 residues. CDR3 region: CASSPAHSSYNSPLHF. For the CDR3, the DNA is TGTGCCAGCTCACCCGCTCACAGCTCCTATAATTCACCCCTCCACTTT.

The sample holds a few counts of this clone. The chain links TRBV4-3 to TRBJ2-5; 14 nucleotides align to TRBD2. Germline CDR1 and CDR2: LGHNA and YSLEER. This CDR3 is built from 21 residues. J lost 0 bases, V lost 4 bases, and 16 bases had no gene match. The CDR3 loop reads CASSLRVTGTSGSRDQETQYF. CDR3 coding DNA: TGCGCCAGCAGCCTACGGGTTACCGGGACTAGCGGGAGTCGGGACCAAGAGACCCAGTACTTC.

This sequence joins TRBV7-2 and TRBJ2-1, with 15 bases fitting TRBD2. Looked up from germline, CDR1 is SGHTA and CDR2 is FQGNSA. This CDR3 comprises 15 residues. V shed 5 bases, J shed 8 bases, and the junction held 4 bases outside the gene matches. CDR3 residues: CASSGLAGGPYEQFF. The CDR3 DNA follows: TGTGCCAGCAGCGGACTAGCGGGAGGGCCCTATGAGCAGTTCTTC.

This clone was seen a handful of times. The chain links TRBV25-1 to TRBJ1-2; possible D gene TRBD1, 6 bases. Deletions cut 1 base from V and 3 bases from J, with 15 bases between. This CDR3 has 16 amino acids. Per the germline V gene, CDR1 is MGHDK and CDR2 is SYGVNS. CDR3 sequence (DNA): TGTGCCAGCAGTGAATTGGACAGCACGGAACACTATGGCTACACCTTC. It translates to CASSELDSTEHYGYTF.